This TCR beta chain came from a study of blood T cell repertoires in COVID-19. On the study more broadly: The United States, Italy and Spain provided the acute and convalescent COVID-19 samples. Nucleic acid was either cDNA or gDNA, and it came from T cells, B-cell-depleted T cells, or PBMCs.

As originally analysed: Counts of nucleated cells, estimated from reference gene primer amplification, were obtained. Clones were read by immunoSEQ multiplex PCR, and TCRdb kept only the in-frame ones, dropping some. The D gene and trimming were derived from the DNA, and the V and J assignments and clone size from that table. This table has around 220,000 clones, over 80% appearing once. Germline lookup yields CDR1 SGHRS and CDR2 YFSETQ. The CDR3 totals 16 residues. The study counted Cohort 3 donors as recovered given two negative PCRs, clearance, or symptom resolution. Remarks on this clone: The junction departs from the called germline gene at one end, perhaps through a read error.

Input material: PBMCs or T cells enriched from blood (not recorded which). This clonotype was obtained from a woman in her thirties or forties who had recovered from COVID-19. V usage is TRBV5-1 and J usage is TRBJ1-1; the match to TRBD1 covers 10 bases. CDR3 loop: CASSLAPGQGNPEAFF. CDR3 coding DNA: TGCGCCAGCAGCTTGGCGCCGGGACAGGGGAACCCTGAAGCTTTCTTT.